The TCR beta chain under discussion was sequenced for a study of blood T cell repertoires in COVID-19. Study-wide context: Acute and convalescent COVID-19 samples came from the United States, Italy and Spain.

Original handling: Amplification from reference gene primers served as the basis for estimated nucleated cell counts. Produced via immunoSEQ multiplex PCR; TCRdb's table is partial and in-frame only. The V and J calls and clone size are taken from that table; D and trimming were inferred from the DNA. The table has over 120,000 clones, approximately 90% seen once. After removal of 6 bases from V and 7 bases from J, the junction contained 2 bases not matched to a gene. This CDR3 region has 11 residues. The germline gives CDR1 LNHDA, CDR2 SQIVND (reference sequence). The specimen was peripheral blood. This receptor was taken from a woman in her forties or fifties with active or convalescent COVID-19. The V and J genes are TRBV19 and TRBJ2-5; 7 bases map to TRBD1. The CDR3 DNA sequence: TGTGCCAGTAGCCCAGGGGGGACCCAGTACTTC. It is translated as CASSPGGTQYF.